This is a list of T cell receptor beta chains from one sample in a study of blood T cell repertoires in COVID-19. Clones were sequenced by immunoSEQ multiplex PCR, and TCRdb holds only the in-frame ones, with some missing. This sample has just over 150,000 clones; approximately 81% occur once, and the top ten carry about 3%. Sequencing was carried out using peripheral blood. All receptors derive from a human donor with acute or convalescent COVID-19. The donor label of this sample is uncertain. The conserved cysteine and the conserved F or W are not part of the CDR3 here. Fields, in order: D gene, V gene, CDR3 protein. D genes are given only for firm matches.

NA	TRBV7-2	ASSLVGGHGGGYT
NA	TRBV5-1	ASSTTSGAGNTIY
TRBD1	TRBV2	ASNERDRGSYEQY
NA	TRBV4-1	ASSQDAGARELF
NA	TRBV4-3	ASSQEVRESIQY
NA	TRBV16	ASTHLGHTDTQY
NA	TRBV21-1	ASSARDPNTGELF
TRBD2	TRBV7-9	ASSLKGSGGASEQF
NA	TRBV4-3	ASSLEPDNEQF
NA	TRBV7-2	ASSLTASNYGYT
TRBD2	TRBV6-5	ASSYSVAGGRNTQY
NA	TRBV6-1	ASSEASAGNGNTIY
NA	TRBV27	ASSFQGTNSPLH
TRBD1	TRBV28	ASSFLFSTGGDNSPLH
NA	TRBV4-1	ASSQGPGGSSYNEQF
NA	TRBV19	ASRSTGLAGYT
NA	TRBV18	ASSETVSYEQY
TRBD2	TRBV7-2	ASSPGLAGGDSYEQY
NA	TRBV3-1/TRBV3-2	ASSRQGNYLEKLF
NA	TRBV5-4	ASSSGGPSSGNTIY
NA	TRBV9	ASSVVAGRTEAF
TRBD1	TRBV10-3	AIFGQGANGYT
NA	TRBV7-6	ASSLVTHLVGYT
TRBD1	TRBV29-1	SALTGAQNTEAF